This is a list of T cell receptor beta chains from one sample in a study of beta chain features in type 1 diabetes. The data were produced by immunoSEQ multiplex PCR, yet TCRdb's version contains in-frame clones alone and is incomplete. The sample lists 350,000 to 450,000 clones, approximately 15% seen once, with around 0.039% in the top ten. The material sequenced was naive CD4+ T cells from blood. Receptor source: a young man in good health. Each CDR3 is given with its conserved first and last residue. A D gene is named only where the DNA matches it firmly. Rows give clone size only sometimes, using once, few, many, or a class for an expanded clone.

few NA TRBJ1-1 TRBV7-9 TGTGCCAGCAGCTTAGCTAGACAGGTGGGGAAGAACACTGAAGCTTTCTTT CASSLARQVGKNTEAFF
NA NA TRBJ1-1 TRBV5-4 TGTGCCAGCAGCTTAGGAGGGGCAAGAAACACTGAAGCTTTCTTT CASSLGGARNTEAFF
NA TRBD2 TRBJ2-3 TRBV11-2 TGTGCCAGCAGCTGGACTAGCCTGCCCACAGATACGCAGTATTTT CASSWTSLPTDTQYF
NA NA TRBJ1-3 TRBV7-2 TGTGCCAGCAGCTGGGGTTCTGGAAACACCATATATTTT CASSWGSGNTIYF
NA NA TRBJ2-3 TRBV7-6 TGTGCCAGCAGCCTATGGGCCTTAGCGGGCACAGATACGCAGTATTTT CASSLWALAGTDTQYF
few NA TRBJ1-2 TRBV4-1 TGCGCCAGCAGCCAAGCAACAGGGAAAGGCTACACCTTC CASSQATGKGYTF
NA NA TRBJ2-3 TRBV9 TGTGCCAGCAGCGTAGCTCCGGGGGGCACAGATACGCAGTATTTT CASSVAPGGTDTQYF
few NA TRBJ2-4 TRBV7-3 TGTGCCAGCAGCACAGGACAAGCACCCCAGTACTTC CASSTGQAPQYF
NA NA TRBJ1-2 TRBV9 TGTGCCAGCAGCGTGTCAGGGGCGGGCGGCTACACCTTC CASSVSGAGGYTF
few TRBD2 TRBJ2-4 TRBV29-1 TGCAGCGTTGGACTAGCGGGGGGACAAATGCGGAACATTCAGTACTTC CSVGLAGGQMRNIQYF
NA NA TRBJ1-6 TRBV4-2 TGTGCCAGCAGCCAAGAACCACAGGGTTCACCCCTCCACTTT CASSQEPQGSPLHF
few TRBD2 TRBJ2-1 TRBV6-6 TGTGCCAGCAGACCCACTAGCGGGGGGATCGGGCAGTTCTTC CASRPTSGGIGQFF
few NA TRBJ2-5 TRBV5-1 TGCGCCAGCAGCTTCGGGCTCCAAGAGACCCAGTACTTC CASSFGLQETQYF
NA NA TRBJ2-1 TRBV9 TGTGCCAGCAGCGTGGTCCCGCAAAATGGCGGTGAGCAGTTCTTC CASSVVPQNGGEQFF
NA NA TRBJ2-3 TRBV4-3 TGCGCCAGCAGCCAAGATTTGGCAGCGGCTCTTAGCACAGATACGCAGTATTTT CASSQDLAAALSTDTQYF
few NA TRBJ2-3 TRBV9 TGTGCCAGCAGCCCAAATCCTTACTCCACAGATACGCAGTATTTT CASSPNPYSTDTQYF
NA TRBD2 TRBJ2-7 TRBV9 TGTGCCAGCAGCCTGGGACTAGCGGGGGTCGGCGAGCAGTACTTC CASSLGLAGVGEQYF
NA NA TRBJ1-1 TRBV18 TGTGCCAGCTCACCGGCAACTACTTCTACGAGGGCTTTCTTT CASSPATTSTRAFF
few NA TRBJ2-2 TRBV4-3 TGCGCCAGCAGCCAAGAACAGGCTTCAGCCGGGGAGCTGTTTTTT CASSQEQASAGELFF
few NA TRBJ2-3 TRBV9 TGTGCCAGCAGCCTCCAAGGTACAGATACGCAGTATTTT CASSLQGTDTQYF
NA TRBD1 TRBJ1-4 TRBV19 TGTGCCAGTAGTTCTAGCGCGACAGGGGTTGAAAAACTGTTTTTT CASSSSATGVEKLFF
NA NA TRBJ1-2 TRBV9 TGTGCCAGCAGCGTAGCGACGGGGCGCAGCTATGGCTACACCTTC CASSVATGRSYGYTF
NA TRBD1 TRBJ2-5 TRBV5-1 TGCGCCAGCAGCTACGGGACAGGCCAAGAGACCCAGTACTTC CASSYGTGQETQYF
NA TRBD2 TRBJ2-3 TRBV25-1 TGTGCCAGCAGCCTCCTAGCGGGGGGCACAGATACGCAGTATTTT CASSLLAGGTDTQYF
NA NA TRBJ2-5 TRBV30 TGTGCCTGGAGTGTGGCCCGGAAAGAGACCCAGTACTTC CAWSVARKETQYF
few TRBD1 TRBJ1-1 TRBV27 TGTGCCAGCAGTTTCGCAGGGGGGTACACTGAAGCTTTCTTT CASSFAGGYTEAFF
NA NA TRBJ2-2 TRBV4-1 TGCGCCAGCAGCCAAGAGGGACTCGGGGAGCTGTTTTTT CASSQEGLGELFF
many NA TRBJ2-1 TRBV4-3 TGCGCCAGCAGCCAAGGACAGCACAATGAGCAGTTCTTC CASSQGQHNEQFF
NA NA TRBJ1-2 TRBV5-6 TGTGCCAGCCATGGGACACCGTACTATGGCTACACCTTC CASHGTPYYGYTF
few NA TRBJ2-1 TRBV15 TGTGCCACCAGCAGAGATCGAAGCAATGAGCAGTTCTTC CATSRDRSNEQFF
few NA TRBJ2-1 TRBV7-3 TGTGCCAGCAGCCGAGGGATTACCAATGAGCAGTTCTTC CASSRGITNEQFF
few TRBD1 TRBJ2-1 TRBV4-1 TGCGCCAGCAGCCATTTGGACAGGGCGTTGGGCAATGAGCAGTTCTTC CASSHLDRALGNEQFF
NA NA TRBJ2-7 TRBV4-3 TGCGCCAGCAGCCTCAACAGGGTCTACGAGCAGTACTTC CASSLNRVYEQYF
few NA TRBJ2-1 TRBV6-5 TGTGCCATCGGACGTAGCAAAAACTACAATGAGCAGTTCTTC CAIGRSKNYNEQFF
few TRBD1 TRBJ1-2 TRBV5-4 TGTGCCAGCAGCAAACAGGGGGTTAACTATGGCTACACCTTC CASSKQGVNYGYTF
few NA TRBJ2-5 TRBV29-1 TGCAGCGGGGGGACCCTACTCCAAGAGACCCAGTACTTC CSGGTLLQETQYF
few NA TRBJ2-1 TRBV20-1 TGCAGTGCTAGAGGTTCGCTTGAGCAGTTCTTC CSARGSLEQFF
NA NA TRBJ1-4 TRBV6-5 TGTGCCAGCAGTTCACTCACAGAAGCAACTAATGAAAAACTGTTTTTT CASSSLTEATNEKLFF
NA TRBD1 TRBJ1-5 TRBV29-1 TGCAGCGGGGGACAGGGCAATCAGCCCCAGCATTTT CSGGQGNQPQHF
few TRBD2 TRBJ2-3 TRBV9 TGTGCCAGCAGCGTAGAACTAGCGGGAGCAGGCACAGATACGCAGTATTTT CASSVELAGAGTDTQYF
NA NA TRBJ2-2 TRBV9 TGTGCCAGCAGCCTCGGGTCCCCCCTGAACACCGGGGAGCTGTTTTTT CASSLGSPLNTGELFF
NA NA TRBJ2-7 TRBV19 TGTGCCAGTAGTCCCTGGGACAATGCCTACGAGCAGTACTTC CASSPWDNAYEQYF
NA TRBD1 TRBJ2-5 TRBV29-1 TGCAGCGTGCGAACAGGGGGGACAGAGACCCAGTACTTC CSVRTGGTETQYF
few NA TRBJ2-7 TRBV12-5 TGTGCTAGTGGCTCCCTTAGGGGCACTAAAAGGCTCCTACGCGAGCAGTACTTC CASGSLRGTKRLLREQYF
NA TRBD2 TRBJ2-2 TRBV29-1 TGCAGCGTTGAGGGACTAGCGGGACCGAACACCGGGGAGCTGTTTTTT CSVEGLAGPNTGELFF
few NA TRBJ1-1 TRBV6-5 TGTGCCAGCAGTAGGGCAGGGAAAGCTTTCTTT CASSRAGKAFF
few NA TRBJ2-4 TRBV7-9 TGTGCCAGCAGCCTTAGCGGAGGGCTAGCCAAAAACATTCAGTACTTC CASSLSGGLAKNIQYF
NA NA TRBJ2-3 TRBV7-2 TGTGCCAGTAAAGGGGTCACAGATACGCAGTATTTT CASKGVTDTQYF
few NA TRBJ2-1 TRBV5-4 TGTGCCAGCAGCTTGGAAGTGGGTGAGCAGTTCTTC CASSLEVGEQFF
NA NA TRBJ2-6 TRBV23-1 TGCGCCAGCAGTTGCTGGGGAGGTTGTACATCGAATCTGGCGGGGGCCAACGTCCTGACTTTC CASSCWGGCTSNLAGANVLTF
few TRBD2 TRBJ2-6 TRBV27 TGTGCCAGCGGACCCGGACTAGCGCATGGATACGGGGCCAACGTCCTGACTTTC CASGPGLAHGYGANVLTF
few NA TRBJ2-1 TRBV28 TGTGCCAGCGGGAACAATGAGCAGTTCTTC CASGNNEQFF
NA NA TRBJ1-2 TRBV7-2 TGTGCCAGCAGCTTAGCGGGAGCCCATCCCACTCGTGGCTACACCTTC CASSLAGAHPTRGYTF
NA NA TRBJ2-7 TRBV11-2 TGTGCCAGCAGCTTAGGGGTCGAGCAGTACTTC CASSLGVEQYF
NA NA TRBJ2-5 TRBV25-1 TGTGCCAGCAGACAGAGGCAAGAGACCCAGTACTTC CASRQRQETQYF
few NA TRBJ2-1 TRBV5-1 TGCGCCAGCAGCCCGGTTACCAAGGATTGGGTAGCGGCCTACAATGAGCAGTTCTTC CASSPVTKDWVAAYNEQFF